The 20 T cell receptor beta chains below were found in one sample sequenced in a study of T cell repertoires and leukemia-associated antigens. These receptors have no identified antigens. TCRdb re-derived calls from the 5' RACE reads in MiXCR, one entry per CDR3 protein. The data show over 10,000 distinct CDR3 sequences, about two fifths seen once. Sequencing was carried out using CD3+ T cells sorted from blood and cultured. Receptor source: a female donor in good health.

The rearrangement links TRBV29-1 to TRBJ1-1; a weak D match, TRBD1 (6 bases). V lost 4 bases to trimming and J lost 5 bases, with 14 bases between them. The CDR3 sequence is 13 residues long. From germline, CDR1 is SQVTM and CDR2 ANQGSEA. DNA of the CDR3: TGCAGCGTTGCGGACAGCTGGGGGACTGAAGCTTTCTTT. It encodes CSVADSWGTEAFF.

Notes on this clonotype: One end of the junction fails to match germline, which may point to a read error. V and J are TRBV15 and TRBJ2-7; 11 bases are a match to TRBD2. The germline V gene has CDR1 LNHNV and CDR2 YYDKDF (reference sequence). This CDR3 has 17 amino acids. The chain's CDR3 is CATSRGLTGTSGCEQYF. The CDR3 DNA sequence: TGTGCCACAAGCAGAGGTTTAACCGGGACTAGCGGCTGCGAGCAGTACTTC. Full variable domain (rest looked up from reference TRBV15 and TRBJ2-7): DAMVIQNPRYQVTQFGKPVTLSCSQTLNHNVMYWYQQKSSQAPKLLFHYYDKDFNNEADTPDNFQSRRPNTSFCFLDIRSPGLGDTAMYLCATSRGLTGTSGCEQYFGPGTRLTVT.

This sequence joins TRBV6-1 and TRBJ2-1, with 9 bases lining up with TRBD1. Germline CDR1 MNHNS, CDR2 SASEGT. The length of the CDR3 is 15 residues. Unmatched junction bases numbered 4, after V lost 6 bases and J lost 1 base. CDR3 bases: TGTGCCAGCAGACCCGGACAGGGGTCCTACAATGAGCAGTTCTTC. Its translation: CASRPGQGSYNEQFF.

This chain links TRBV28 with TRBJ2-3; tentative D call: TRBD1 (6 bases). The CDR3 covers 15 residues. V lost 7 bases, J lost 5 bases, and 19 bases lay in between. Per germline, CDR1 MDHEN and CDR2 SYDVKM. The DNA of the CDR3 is TGTGCCAGCATCGCCCGCAACAGGGAGAGAGATACGCAGTATTTT. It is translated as CASIARNRERDTQYF. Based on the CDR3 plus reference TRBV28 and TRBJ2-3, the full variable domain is DVKVTQSSRYLVKRTGEKVFLECVQDMDHENMFWYRQDPGLGLRLIYFSYDVKMKEKGDIPEGYSVSREKKERFSLILESASTNQTSMYLCASIARNRERDTQYFGPGTRLTVL.

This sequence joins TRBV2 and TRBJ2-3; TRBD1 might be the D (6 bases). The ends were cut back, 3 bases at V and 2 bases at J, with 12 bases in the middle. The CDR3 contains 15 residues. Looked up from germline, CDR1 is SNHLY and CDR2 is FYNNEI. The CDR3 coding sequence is TGTGCCAGCAGTGACGGCAGGGGACACACAGATACGCAGTATTTT. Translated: CASSDGRGHTDTQYF.

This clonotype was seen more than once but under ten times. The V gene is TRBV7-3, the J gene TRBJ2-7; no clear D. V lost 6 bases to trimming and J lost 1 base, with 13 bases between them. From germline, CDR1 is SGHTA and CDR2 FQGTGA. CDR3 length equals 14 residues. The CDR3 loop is CASRGAGRSYEQYF. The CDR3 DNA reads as TGTGCCAGCAGGGGCGCTGGGCGGTCCTACGAGCAGTACTTC.

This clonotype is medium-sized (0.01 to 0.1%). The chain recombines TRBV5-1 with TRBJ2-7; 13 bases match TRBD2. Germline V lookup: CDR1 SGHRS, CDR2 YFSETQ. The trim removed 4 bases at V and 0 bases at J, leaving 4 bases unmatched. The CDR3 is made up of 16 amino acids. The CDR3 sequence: CASSLGLAGASYEQYF. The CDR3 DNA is TGCGCCAGCAGCCTCGGACTAGCGGGAGCCTCCTACGAGCAGTACTTC.

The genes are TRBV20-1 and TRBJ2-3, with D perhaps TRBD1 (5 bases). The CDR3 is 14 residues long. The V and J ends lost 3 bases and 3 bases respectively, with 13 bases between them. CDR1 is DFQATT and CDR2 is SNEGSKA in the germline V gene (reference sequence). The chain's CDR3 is CSASRPGLTDTQYF. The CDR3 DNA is TGCAGTGCTAGTCGTCCAGGGTTAACAGATACGCAGTATTTT.

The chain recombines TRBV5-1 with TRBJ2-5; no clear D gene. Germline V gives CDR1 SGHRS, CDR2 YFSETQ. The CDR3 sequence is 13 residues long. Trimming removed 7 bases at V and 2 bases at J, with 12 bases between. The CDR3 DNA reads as TGCGCCAGCCGCTCACTCCCTCAAGAGACCCAGTACTTC. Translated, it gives CASRSLPQETQYF.

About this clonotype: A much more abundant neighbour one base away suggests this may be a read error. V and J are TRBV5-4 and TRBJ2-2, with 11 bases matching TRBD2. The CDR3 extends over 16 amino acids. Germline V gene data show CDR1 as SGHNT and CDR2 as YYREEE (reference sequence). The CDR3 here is CASSSLAGGRAGEPFF. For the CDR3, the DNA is TGTGCCAGCAGCTCTCTAGCGGGAGGACGGGCCGGGGAGCCGTTTTTT.

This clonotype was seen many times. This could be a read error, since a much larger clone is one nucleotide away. Here the CDR3 reads CASSQGGRGEQYF. DNA of the CDR3: TGCGCCAGCAGCCAAGGAGGGAGGGGGGAGCAGTACTTC. V gene TRBV4-1 combines with J gene TRBJ2-7; tentative D call: TRBD2 (7 bases). V shed 1 base and J shed 7 bases, with 11 bases lying between them. Germline V CDR1 and CDR2: MGHRA, YSYEKL. The CDR3 sequence is 13 residues long.

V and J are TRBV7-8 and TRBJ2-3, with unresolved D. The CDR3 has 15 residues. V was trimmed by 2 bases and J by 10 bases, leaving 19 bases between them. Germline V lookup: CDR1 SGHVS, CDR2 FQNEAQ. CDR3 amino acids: CASSLSDSGRTAQYF. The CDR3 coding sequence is TGTGCCAGCAGCTTATCTGATTCAGGCAGGACGGCGCAGTATTTT.

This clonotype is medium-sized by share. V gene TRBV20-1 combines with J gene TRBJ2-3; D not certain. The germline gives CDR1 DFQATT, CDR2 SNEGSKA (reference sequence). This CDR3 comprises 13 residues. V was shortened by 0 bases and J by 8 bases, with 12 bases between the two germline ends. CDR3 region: CSARERLRVTQYF. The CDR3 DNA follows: TGCAGTGCTAGAGAGAGGTTAAGAGTTACGCAGTATTTT.

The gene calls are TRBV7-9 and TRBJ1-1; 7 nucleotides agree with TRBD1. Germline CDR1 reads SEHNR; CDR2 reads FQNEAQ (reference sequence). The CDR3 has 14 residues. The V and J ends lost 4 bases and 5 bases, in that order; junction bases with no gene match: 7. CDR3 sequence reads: CASSSPTGNTEAFF. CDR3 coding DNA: TGTGCCAGCAGCTCCCCGACAGGGAATACTGAAGCTTTCTTT.

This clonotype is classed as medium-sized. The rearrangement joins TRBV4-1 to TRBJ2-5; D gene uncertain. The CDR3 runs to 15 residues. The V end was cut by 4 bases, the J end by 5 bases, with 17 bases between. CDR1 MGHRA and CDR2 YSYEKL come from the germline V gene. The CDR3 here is CASSPLGGLRETQYF. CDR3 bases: TGCGCCAGCAGCCCCCTGGGTGGGCTGAGGGAGACCCAGTACTTC.

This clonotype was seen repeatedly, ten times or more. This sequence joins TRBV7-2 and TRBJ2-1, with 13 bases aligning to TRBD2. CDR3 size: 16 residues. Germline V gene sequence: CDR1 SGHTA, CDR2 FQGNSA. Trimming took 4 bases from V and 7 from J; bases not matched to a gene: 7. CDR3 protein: CASSSRTSGGKNEQFF. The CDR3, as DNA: TGTGCCAGCAGCTCTCGGACTAGCGGGGGAAAAAATGAGCAGTTCTTC. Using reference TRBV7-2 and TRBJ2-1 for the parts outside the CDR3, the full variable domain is GAGVSQSPSNKVTEKGKDVELRCDPISGHTALYWYRQSLGQGLEFLIYFQGNSAPDKSGLPSDRFSAERTGGSVSTLTIQRTQQEDSAVYLCASSSRTSGGKNEQFFGPGTRLTVL.

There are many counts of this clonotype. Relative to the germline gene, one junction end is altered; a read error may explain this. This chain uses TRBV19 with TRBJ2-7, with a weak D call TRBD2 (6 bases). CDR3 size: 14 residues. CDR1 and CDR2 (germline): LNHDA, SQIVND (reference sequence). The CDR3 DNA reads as TGTGCCAGTAGTAGGCTGGGGAGCGGGTACGAGCAGCACTTC. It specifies CASSRLGSGYEQHF.

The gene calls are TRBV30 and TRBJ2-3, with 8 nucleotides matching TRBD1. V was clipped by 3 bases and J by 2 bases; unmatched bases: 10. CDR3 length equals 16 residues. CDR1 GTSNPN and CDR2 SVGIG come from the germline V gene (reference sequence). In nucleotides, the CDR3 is TGTGCCTGGAGCCGAAAGGGACAGGCTAACACAGATACGCAGTATTTT. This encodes CAWSRKGQANTDTQYF.

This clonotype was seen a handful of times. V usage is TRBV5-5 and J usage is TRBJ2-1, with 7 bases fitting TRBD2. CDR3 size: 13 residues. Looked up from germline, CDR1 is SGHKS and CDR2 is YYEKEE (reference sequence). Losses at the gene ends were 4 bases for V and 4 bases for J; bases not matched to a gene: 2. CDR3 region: CASSRGEYNEQFF. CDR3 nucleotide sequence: TGTGCCAGCAGCCGGGGGGAATACAATGAGCAGTTCTTC. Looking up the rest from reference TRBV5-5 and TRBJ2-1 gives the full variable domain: DAGVTQSPTHLIKTRGQQVTLRCSPISGHKSVSWYQQVLGQGPQFIFQYYEKEERGRGNFPDRFSARQFPNYSSELNVNALLLGDSALYLCASSRGEYNEQFFGPGTRLTVL.

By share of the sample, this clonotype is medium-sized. In DNA, the CDR3 is TGTGCCACCGGGACAGGAAATTCACCCCTCCACTTT. Amino acid sequence: CATGTGNSPLHF. This chain links TRBV10-3 with TRBJ1-6; TRBD1 aligns across 8 bases. V shed 10 bases and J 7 bases; nucleotides not matched to a gene: 3. The CDR3 loop spans 12 amino acids. Germline CDR1 and CDR2: ENHRY and SYGVKD.